This T cell receptor (beta chain) was sequenced during a study of T cell responses to AZD1222 COVID-19 vaccine. Findings of the study overall: Unmutated regions of variants are reportedly targeted by nearly half of spike-specific TCRs. Spike as a whole was targeted by vaccine-associated CD4 TCRs, dominant at 160-218 and 743-854.

Sequenced by immunoSEQ multiplex PCR; TCRdb stores in-frame clones only, minus some. Of approximately 150,000 clones in the sample, about 92% are singletons; the top ten hold roughly 12%. In its sample, this clone was seen once. The antigen is not known. Per the germline V gene, CDR1 is SQVTM and CDR2 is ANQGSEA. J lost 4 bases, V lost 4 bases, and 7 bases had no gene match. There are 13 residues in the CDR3. The specimen comprised peripheral blood, sampled after recovery from COVID-19. This TCR was recovered from an adult who had recovered from COVID-19. V and J are TRBV29-1 and TRBJ2-7, with 7 bases identical to TRBD2. The CDR3 spells CSVVASGGYEQYF. CDR3 nucleotides: TGCAGCGTTGTAGCTAGCGGAGGTTACGAGCAGTACTTC.